This TCR beta chain was sequenced for a study of T cells in Graves' hyperthyroidism and ophthalmopathy (dated by TCRdb to the late 2010s). About the full investigation: A discovery cohort of about a hundred patients, about 40 with Graves' ophthalmopathy and 55 to 65 with stable Graves' hyperthyroidism, was used to find distinguishing TCR V-J signatures. In several Graves' hyperthyroidism patients, the study also compared T-cell repertoires from thyroid tissue with T-cell repertoires from blood. According to the paper, TCR Vbeta CDR3 sequencing was carried out on approximately 140 peripheral blood samples, which came from about 45 ophthalmopathy, roughly 75 hyperthyroidism and roughly 17 progressor patients. Whether ophthalmopathy could be predicted prospectively was tested in an independent validation cohort made up of approximately 19 hyperthyroidism patients plus 17 patients who later progressed to ophthalmopathy. Following sampling, methimazole starting at 30 mg daily was given to hyperthyroidism patients, and high-dose intravenous methylprednisolone was given to ophthalmopathy patients. The 85 to 100 discovery patients were randomly split 7:3 into training and test sets.

Via the germline V gene (reference sequence), CDR1 is PRHDT and CDR2 FYEKMQ. Trimming removed 6 bases from V and 6 bases from J, leaving 17 bases between the germline ends. The CDR3 numbers 15 residues from cysteine through phenylalanine. Just CDR3 DNA is preserved here, 45 bases in frame from base 1. Results the study describes overall, beyond this receptor: In validation, the model predicted progression to ophthalmopathy with just under 71% sensitivity and 72% to 85% specificity, a median of approximately 6.5 months before onset. Most expanded thyroid clonotypes (frequency above 0.001) were also detected in blood, a finding suggesting that blood repertoires may reflect thyroid immune responses. Sample size was not statistically predetermined, and investigators were not blinded to group allocation. In cross-validation, a model built on a 13 V-J signature told ophthalmopathy apart from stable hyperthyroidism with approximately 90% sensitivity and 81% to 82% specificity, and in testing the same model reached 80%/75%.

This clonotype was seen a few times. Its cognate antigen has yet to be identified. No quality values exist for individual bases; no much larger clone is one base distant. The TCR beta CDR3 regions were amplified from the RNA transcripts. For the first round of RT-PCR on the TCR CDR3, the HTBI primer set was used together with the Qiagen OneStep RT-PCR kit. The libraries were constructed in a second round of multiplex PCR and then size-selected and purified. The libraries were sequenced on an Illumina HiSeq2000 using paired-end 100 bp reads. Per the original workflow: Raw data were processed with SOAPnuke, discarding reads with adapters, uncalled bases, mean Phred below 15, or no exact constant-primer or identifier match. High-quality paired reads were merged with COPE v1.2.5, and unique nucleotide sequences were defined as clonotypes. MiTCR v1.1 was used to align the clonotypes against IMGT TRBV, TRBD and TRBJ reference segments. The analysis was restricted to V-J combinations with a frequency above 0.0001, which together covered just over 98% of the repertoires. The TCS score was defined as F50 (clonal expansion) divided by E x V (chaos), with BLOSUM62-based TCRdist calculated between CDR3 peptides within each V-J. Welch's t-statistics and random forest reduced around 520 V-J features to some 14, which were used in a naive Bayes classifier (R e1071). The similarity between thyroid and blood repertoires was quantified using the Morisita-Horn index. TCRdb reanalyzed the raw reads on its own, using fastp at Q25 for trimming and MiXCR for clone calling, and kept in-frame beta chains. Records with the same CDR3 protein are collapsed into one entry carrying the most frequent genes and DNA. TCRdb's processing, not the study's, gives the V and J calls here. This sample gives approximately 700,000 distinct CDR3 sequences in total; 45% of them show up just once. The top ten clones comprise more than 7% of the sample.

Any patient with an uncontrolled infection, another autoimmune disease, pregnancy or lactation was excluded. Diagnoses relied on clinical symptoms, serum thyroxine and TRAb, thyroid ultrasound and orbital computed tomography. Total RNA was extracted using Trizol reagent, and RNA quality was assessed on an Agilent 2100 Bioanalyzer. This TCR derives from an adult man with Graves' disease, either hyperthyroidism or ophthalmopathy (not recorded which). This chain joins TRBV13 to TRBJ1-4; TRBD1 could be the D gene, as 5 bases match. Sample: peripheral blood or thyroid tissue (not recorded which). This receptor carries the CDR3 CASRDRKGSDEKLFF. The nucleotides read TGTGCCAGCAGGGACCGTAAGGGGTCTGATGAAAAACTGTTTTTT.